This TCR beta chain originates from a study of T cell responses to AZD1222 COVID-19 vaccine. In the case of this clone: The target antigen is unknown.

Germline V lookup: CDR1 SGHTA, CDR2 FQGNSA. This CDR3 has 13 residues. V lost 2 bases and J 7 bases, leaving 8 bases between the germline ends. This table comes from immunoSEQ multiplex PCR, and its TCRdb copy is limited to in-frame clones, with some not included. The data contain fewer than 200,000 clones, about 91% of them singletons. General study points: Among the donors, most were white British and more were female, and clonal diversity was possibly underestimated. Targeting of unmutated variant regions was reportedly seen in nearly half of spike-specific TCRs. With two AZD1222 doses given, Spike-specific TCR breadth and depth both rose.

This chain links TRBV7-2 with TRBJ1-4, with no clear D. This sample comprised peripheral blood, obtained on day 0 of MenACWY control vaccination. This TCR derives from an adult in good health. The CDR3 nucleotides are TGTGCCAGCAGCTTAATGTTGGGTGAAAAACTGTTTTTT. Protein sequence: CASSLMLGEKLFF.